This record covers a single TCR beta chain. Its antigen is undetermined. The source of the sample is a study of cytomegalovirus exposure and HLA in healthy donors. With 60 Vbeta and 13 Jbeta primers, the PCR was carried out. Repertoires were generated with immunoSEQ multiplex PCR, while TCRdb's copy carries only in-frame clones and drops some. The sample has some 150,000 clones, 80% to 90% seen once. In germline, CDR1 is LNHDA, CDR2 SQIVND (reference sequence). V lost 3 bases and J lost 8, with 12 bases in between. The CDR3 spans 13 residues. Points from the study as a whole: Immune exposure was documented only through CMV serostatus. Accurate HLA-A and HLA-B prediction from TCR beta sequences was reported for most subjects. The study assumed roughly uniform donor sequencing depth for presence/absence analyses.

Sequenced sample: PBMCs. The V and J genes are TRBV19 and TRBJ2-3; tentatively, D is TRBD2 (5 bases). This TCR derives from a woman in her 30s in good health and CMV-seropositive. For the CDR3, the DNA is TGTGCCAGTAGTATGGAGGTTGGGGTTACGCAGTATTTT. Protein product: CASSMEVGVTQYF. Full variable domain (remainder filled in from reference TRBV19 and TRBJ2-3): DGGITQSPKYLFRKEGQNVTLSCEQNLNHDAMYWYRQDPGQGLRLIYYSQIVNDFQKGDIAEGYSVSREKKESFPLTVTSAQKNPTAFYLCASSMEVGVTQYFGPGTRLTVL.